This TCR beta chain derives from a study of blood T cell repertoires in COVID-19. Looking at the study overall: From the United States, Italy and Spain came samples of acute and convalescent COVID-19. Nucleic acid was either cDNA or gDNA, and it came from T cells, B-cell-depleted T cells, or PBMCs.

Germline CDR1 is SGHAT and CDR2 is FQDESV (reference sequence). CDR3 length equals 14 residues. V lost 5 bases and J 8 bases, leaving 18 bases between the germline ends. Study processing details: Reference gene primer amplification gave estimated nucleated cell counts. Sequencing was performed with immunoSEQ multiplex PCR; in TCRdb, only in-frame clones are kept and a portion is missing. V, J and clone size derive from that table, while D and trimming were established from the DNA sequence. Of 200,000 to 300,000 clones in the sample, around 83% were seen once. Material for sequencing was peripheral blood. The chain joins TRBV11-1 to TRBJ1-2, with D tentatively TRBD1 (6 bases). This TCR derives from an older woman with active or convalescent COVID-19. For the CDR3, the DNA is TGTGCCAGCAGCCCGACGCACAGGGATGGGGGCTACACCTTC. Translation: CASSPTHRDGGYTF. The complete variable domain, with remaining parts taken from reference TRBV11-1 and TRBJ1-2, reads EAEVAQSPRYKITEKSQAVAFWCDPISGHATLYWYRQILGQGPELLVQFQDESVVDDSQLPKDRFSAERLKGVDSTLKIQPAELGDSAMYLCASSPTHRDGGYTFGSGTRLTVV.